This T cell receptor beta chain was captured in a study of T cell repertoires in aging, cancer and after chemotherapy. The wider study: Millions of TCR reads were in the whole dataset. Study results and caveats: Age-matched healthy donors had significantly more diverse, less clonal blood TCR repertoires than untreated cancer patients.

A mixed TRB-A/B primer pool amplified rearranged TRB by multiplex touch-down PCR. MiXCR, applied by TCRdb to the multiplex PCR reads, yields one record per CDR3 protein. The sample carries more than 6,500 distinct CDR3 sequences, about 31% recorded once. In germline, CDR1 is MNHNS, CDR2 SASEGT. The ends were cut back, 1 base at V and 0 bases at J, with 10 bases in the middle. The CDR3 runs 16 residues. With respect to this clonotype: Its antigen is not identified.

TCR beta rearrangements were amplified from peripheral blood genomic DNA. The source of this sequence is a human donor with a blood cancer. The donor label of this sample is uncertain. Source material: blood. The V and J genes are TRBV6-1 and TRBJ1-3, with D possibly matching TRBD1 (5 bases). The CDR3: CASSEVGLGSGNTIYF. The CDR3 region has the DNA TGTGCCAGCAGTGAAGTGGGACTGGGCTCTGGAAACACCATATATTTT.